A selection of T cell receptor beta chains follows, all from one sample in a study of a mutant IDH1 vaccine in newly diagnosed glioma. Only in-frame clones appear in the TCRdb table, and some are missing; sequencing was by immunoSEQ multiplex PCR. The table lists 59,000 or so clones, around 90% of them singletons. The sequencing here drew on PBMCs, taken from a glioma patient treated with radiotherapy, temozolomide or both. All receptors derive from a man aged 50-59 years with glioma. CDR3s include the opening cysteine and the closing phenylalanine or tryptophan. D genes are given only for firm matches. Size tells how often a clone was seen (once, few, many) or the class of an expanded clone, and some rows leave it out.

cdr3_nt	cdr3_aa	j_call	d_call	cdr3_length	v_call	clone_size
TGTGCCAGCAGCCCCTTTCAGGGTGAAAAACTGTTTTTT	CASSPFQGEKLFF	TRBJ1-4	NA	13	TRBV7-2	NA
TGTGCTAGTGGTTTAATAAGCGGGGCGAACACCGGGGAGCTGTTTTTT	CASGLISGANTGELFF	TRBJ2-2	TRBD2	16	TRBV12-5	once
TGTGCCAGCAGCGGAGGAACAGGAACTGGGCCCCAGTACTTC	CASSGGTGTGPQYF	TRBJ2-5	NA	14	TRBV9	few
TGTGCCAGTAGTATGGTTCAGGGTAGGGACACTGAAGCTTTCTTT	CASSMVQGRDTEAFF	TRBJ1-1	NA	15	TRBV19	NA
TGTGCCAGCAGTGAAGCTGGGAGGGGTCAGCCCCAGCATTTT	CASSEAGRGQPQHF	TRBJ1-5	NA	14	TRBV2	NA
TGTGCCAGCAGTGAAGGTAAAGGGAAGAAACTGTTTTTT	CASSEGKGKKLFF	TRBJ1-4	NA	13	TRBV6-1	NA
TGCGCCAGCAGGAAGGGGACCGAGCAGTACTTC	CASRKGTEQYF	TRBJ2-7	NA	11	TRBV5-1	NA
TGCAGGGGACGGACAGGGGGCGTAGCTTTCTTT	CRGRTGGVAFF	TRBJ1-1	TRBD1	11	TRBV20-1	NA
TGCGCCAGCAGCCCATCGCCGACAGAGATATCACCCCTCCACTTT	CASSPSPTEISPLHF	TRBJ1-6	NA	15	TRBV4-3	NA
TGTGCCAGCAGCATGTTACCGGGACTAGCGGGGGGCGGGAATGAGCAGTTCTTC	CASSMLPGLAGGGNEQFF	TRBJ2-1	TRBD2	18	TRBV7-2	NA
TGTGCCTGGAGGGCCGACAGGGGGCGCCTCTACGAGCAGTACTTC	CAWRADRGRLYEQYF	TRBJ2-7	TRBD1	15	TRBV30	NA
TGCAGCGTTGAAGATCTTTCTGACCCAAATAGGATTGGACTAGCCAAAAACATTCAGTACTTC	CSVEDLSDPNRIGLAKNIQYF	TRBJ2-4	NA	21	TRBV29-1	NA
TGTGCCAGCAAACTACTAGCGGGAGTTGAGAATGAGCAGTTCTTC	CASKLLAGVENEQFF	TRBJ2-1	TRBD2	15	TRBV2	NA
TGCGCCAGCAGCATTAGCGGGAGGTACGAGCAGTACTTC	CASSISGRYEQYF	TRBJ2-7	TRBD2	13	TRBV5-1	NA
TGTGCCAGCTCACCACCGAGGTACAGGTCGGGCGAGCAGTACTTC	CASSPPRYRSGEQYF	TRBJ2-7	NA	15	TRBV18	NA
TGCGCCAGCACAGGGCTCGGCAACTCCTACGAGCAGTACTTC	CASTGLGNSYEQYF	TRBJ2-7	NA	14	TRBV10-2	NA
TGTGCCAGCAGCTACACAGAGAGCTCCTATAATTCACCCCTCCACTTT	CASSYTESSYNSPLHF	TRBJ1-6	NA	16	TRBV13	NA
TGTGCCAGCAGCTTAGTAGTGGGAGGGACAGCTGAAGCTTTCTTT	CASSLVVGGTAEAFF	TRBJ1-1	TRBD1	15	TRBV7-2	NA
TGTGCCAGCAGCCCCCGAGGGAGAGATACGCAGTATTTT	CASSPRGRDTQYF	TRBJ2-3	NA	13	TRBV11-3	NA
TGTGCCAGTTCATTTCTAGCGGGAGAGCGGTACTTC	CASSFLAGERYF	TRBJ2-5	TRBD2	12	TRBV19	once
TGTGCCTGGCAGCGACTAGCGGGAACCGGGGAGCTGTTTTTT	CAWQRLAGTGELFF	TRBJ2-2	TRBD2	14	TRBV30	once
TGTGCCAGCAGCTTGGGGGTTAGCGGGGAATACAATGAGCAGTTCTTC	CASSLGVSGEYNEQFF	TRBJ2-1	TRBD2	16	TRBV5-4	NA
TGCAGCTACGGGTCAGGTGACCCCCCCTACGAGCAGTACTTC	CSYGSGDPPYEQYF	TRBJ2-7	NA	14	TRBV29-1	NA
TGTGCCAGTAGTATAGGGGGACAGGGCACCTACAATGAGCAGTTCTTC	CASSIGGQGTYNEQFF	TRBJ2-1	TRBD1	16	TRBV19	NA
TGTGCCACCCTCGGGGGGCCCCATCAGCCCCAGCATTTT	CATLGGPHQPQHF	TRBJ1-5	NA	13	TRBV28	NA
TGCGCCAGCAGCCAAGATCGGGTTAGCCGGTCGGGCAAAAACATTCAGTACTTC	CASSQDRVSRSGKNIQYF	TRBJ2-4	NA	18	TRBV4-1	NA
TGTGCCAGCTCACCGCAGACCCCCGGGACAACCTATGGCTACACCTTC	CASSPQTPGTTYGYTF	TRBJ1-2	NA	16	TRBV18	NA
TGTGCCAGCAGCTTACCGGGACAGGGGAATTCACCCCTCCACTTT	CASSLPGQGNSPLHF	TRBJ1-6	TRBD1	15	TRBV7-2	NA
TGTGCCAGCAGCTCTCCTAACAGGGGGCTCTCTGAAAAACTGTTTTTT	CASSSPNRGLSEKLFF	TRBJ1-4	TRBD1	16	TRBV7-9	NA
TGCGCCAGCAGCCAAGTACCGGGACAGCAAGAAAAACTGTTTTTT	CASSQVPGQQEKLFF	TRBJ1-4	TRBD1	15	TRBV4-1	NA
TGTGCCAGCAGATCGGGGTGGGGGGCCAACTATGGCTACACCTTC	CASRSGWGANYGYTF	TRBJ1-2	NA	15	TRBV5-6	NA
TGTGCCAGCAGGAGTGGACAGGGGCTAGAAAACATTCAGTACTTC	CASRSGQGLENIQYF	TRBJ2-4	TRBD1	15	TRBV6-5	NA
TGTGCCAGCAGCAAAATAACAGGGTCCCCTGAAGCTTTCTTT	CASSKITGSPEAFF	TRBJ1-1	NA	14	TRBV27	NA
TGTGCCAGCAGCTTACAGGGAAGGTGGGAGCTGTTTTTT	CASSLQGRWELFF	TRBJ2-2	NA	13	TRBV7-9	NA
TGCGCCAGCAGTCCCTACAGGGGCGGAGAGACCCAGTACTTC	CASSPYRGGETQYF	TRBJ2-5	TRBD1	14	TRBV10-2	NA
TGCGCCAGCAGCAAACTAGCGGGGGAGGGAAATGAGCAGTTCTTC	CASSKLAGEGNEQFF	TRBJ2-1	TRBD2	15	TRBV4-3	NA
TGTGCCAGCAGTTACTCGACTAGCGGGGGAGCAGAGCAGTTCTTC	CASSYSTSGGAEQFF	TRBJ2-1	TRBD2	15	TRBV6-6	few
TGTGCCAGCAGGGTCTCGGAGACAGGGAGCCAAGAGACCCAGTACTTC	CASRVSETGSQETQYF	TRBJ2-5	TRBD1	16	TRBV4-2	NA
TGCGCCAGCAGCTTGTCCCAGCCCTACGAGCAGTACTTC	CASSLSQPYEQYF	TRBJ2-7	NA	13	TRBV5-1	NA
TGTGCCAGTAGTAACGGGGGGGCTAGCACAGATACGCAGTATTTT	CASSNGGASTDTQYF	TRBJ2-3	TRBD2	15	TRBV19	NA